What follows is one T cell receptor beta chain and its context. Its cognate antigen is unknown. The V end lost 7 bases, the J end lost 2 bases, and 16 bases lay between the germline ends. The germline V gene encodes CDR1 MNHEY and CDR2 SMNVEV (reference sequence). The CDR3 has 15 amino acids. The record originates from a study of T cells after yellow fever vaccination. Study-level points and caveats: CD4 and CD8 compartments shared a small share of clonotypes. Once the booster was given, most primary-vaccination clones reappeared, at approximately 97% for CD4 and 88% for CD8. It was the secondary response that reached its peak faster, day 5 versus 15, but it was weaker.

TCR cDNA, made by 5'RACE template switching, carried an added universal primer site and UMIs. TCRdb analysed the 5' RACE reads with MiXCR anew, one entry per CDR3 protein. The repertoire includes some 400,000 distinct CDR3 sequences, around 20% of them detected once, and roughly a sixth sits in the top ten. The sequenced sample was PBMCs, obtained before the yellow fever booster vaccination. This chain joins TRBV27 and TRBJ2-3; D possibly uses TRBD1 or TRBD2 (5 bases each). The origin of this receptor is a man aged 18-30 years who received the YFV17D yellow fever vaccine. The chain's CDR3 is CASTLGPKTTDTQYF. The CDR3, as DNA: TGTGCCAGCACTCTGGGACCGAAGACCACAGATACGCAGTATTTT.